This entry is about one T cell receptor (beta chain). The antigen remains unidentified. The sample carries other DNA sequences with the same CDR3. This sample is part of a study of graft-versus-host responses after intestinal transplantation. Here immunoSEQ multiplex PCR was the method, and the copy in TCRdb shows in-frame clones only, minus some. Of about 110,000 clones listed, more than 90% are singletons. The input for sequencing was unstimulated CD4+ T cells sorted from spleen or lymph node cells, taken before transplant. This TCR was sampled from a human donor who was the organ donor for an intestinal transplant.

The CDR3 reads CASSQGQGNQPQHF. The CDR3 DNA sequence: TGTGCCAGCAGCCAGGGACAGGGTAATCAGCCCCAGCATTTT. J is TRBJ1-5 and V is TRBV4-2; 9 nucleotides match TRBD1. The CDR3 spans 14 residues. The germline V gene encodes CDR1 LGHNA and CDR2 YNFKEQ. V was clipped by 3 bases and J by 4 bases; unmatched bases: 1.